Listed below are T cell receptor beta chains from one sample, sequenced in a study of CD8 T cells in Susac syndrome. TCRdb passed the immunoSEQ multiplex PCR reads through MiXCR, listing each CDR3 protein once. The sample carries 69,000 or so distinct CDR3 sequences, around 96% recorded once. The sequencing input was CD8+ T cells from PBMCs. These receptors all come from a human donor with multiple sclerosis. The CDR3 runs from the conserved cysteine through the conserved F or W. D genes are given only for firm matches. Only some rows state a clone size, as once, few, many or a class for expanded clones.

V gene: TRBV23-1
J gene: TRBJ2-7
clone size: NA
CDR3 length: 11
D gene: NA
CDR3 protein: CASSQFYEQYF
CDR3 DNA: TGCGCCAGCAGTCAGTTTTACGAGCAGTACTTC

V gene: TRBV15
J gene: TRBJ2-7
clone size: once
CDR3 length: 18
D gene: TRBD2
CDR3 protein: CATSRASDSSGVTYEQYF
CDR3 DNA: TGTGCCACCAGCAGAGCCTCCGACTCTAGCGGCGTAACCTACGAGCAGTACTTC

V gene: TRBV7-9
J gene: TRBJ2-7
clone size: once
CDR3 length: 17
D gene: NA
CDR3 protein: CASSYTLQDGRGWEQYF
CDR3 DNA: TGTGCCAGCAGTTACACCCTACAGGACGGTCGCGGTTGGGAGCAGTACTTC

V gene: TRBV6-2/TRBV6-3
J gene: TRBJ2-5
clone size: NA
CDR3 length: 16
D gene: TRBD1
CDR3 protein: CASSYSDRGQGETQYF
CDR3 DNA: TGTGCCAGCAGTTACTCCGACAGGGGACAAGGGGAGACCCAGTACTTC

V gene: TRBV6-4
J gene: TRBJ2-7
clone size: NA
CDR3 length: 14
D gene: TRBD1
CDR3 protein: CASSENRGPYEQYF
CDR3 DNA: TGTGCCAGCAGTGAGAACAGGGGGCCCTACGAGCAGTACTTC

V gene: TRBV5-6
J gene: TRBJ2-3
clone size: NA
CDR3 length: 15
D gene: TRBD2
CDR3 protein: CASSLELAWEGTQYF
CDR3 DNA: TGTGCCAGCAGCTTGGAACTCGCATGGGAGGGTACGCAGTATTTT

V gene: TRBV2
J gene: TRBJ2-1
clone size: NA
CDR3 length: 10
D gene: NA
CDR3 protein: CAPGAPQQFF
CDR3 DNA: TGTGCCCCAGGGGCCCCTCAGCAGTTCTTC

V gene: TRBV27
J gene: TRBJ2-7
clone size: NA
CDR3 length: 14
D gene: TRBD1
CDR3 protein: CASSSWDRGGEQYF
CDR3 DNA: TGTGCCAGCAGTTCGTGGGACAGGGGAGGCGAGCAGTACTTC

V gene: TRBV5-1
J gene: TRBJ1-2
clone size: NA
CDR3 length: 13
D gene: TRBD1
CDR3 protein: CASRQGESDGYTF
CDR3 DNA: TGCGCCAGTAGACAGGGCGAGTCTGATGGCTACACCTTC

V gene: TRBV29-1
J gene: TRBJ1-1
clone size: NA
CDR3 length: 14
D gene: NA
CDR3 protein: CSVEAIGEYTEAFF
CDR3 DNA: TGCAGCGTTGAAGCGATCGGGGAGTACACTGAAGCTTTCTTT

V gene: TRBV7-9
J gene: TRBJ1-1
clone size: NA
CDR3 length: 11
D gene: NA
CDR3 protein: CASSQNTEAFF
CDR3 DNA: TGTGCCAGCAGCCAGAACACTGAAGCTTTCTTT

V gene: TRBV28
J gene: TRBJ1-3
clone size: NA
CDR3 length: 12
D gene: NA
CDR3 protein: CASSLSGNTIYF
CDR3 DNA: TGTGCCAGCAGTTTATCTGGAAACACCATATATTTT

V gene: TRBV4-1
J gene: TRBJ1-1
clone size: NA
CDR3 length: 14
D gene: NA
CDR3 protein: CASSQDAGNTEAFF
CDR3 DNA: TGCGCCAGCAGCCAAGACGCCGGGAACACTGAAGCTTTCTTT

V gene: TRBV28
J gene: TRBJ2-1
clone size: NA
CDR3 length: 14
D gene: NA
CDR3 protein: CASSSNGNADEQFF
CDR3 DNA: TGTGCCAGCAGTTCAAACGGGAACGCGGATGAGCAGTTCTTC

V gene: TRBV7-9
J gene: TRBJ2-1
clone size: NA
CDR3 length: 16
D gene: TRBD1
CDR3 protein: CASSPSSGGGYNEQFF
CDR3 DNA: TGTGCCAGCAGCCCAAGTTCAGGGGGCGGTTACAATGAGCAGTTCTTC

V gene: TRBV11-2
J gene: TRBJ2-1
clone size: NA
CDR3 length: 14
D gene: NA
CDR3 protein: CASSSGFADNEQFF
CDR3 DNA: TGTGCCAGCAGCTCAGGATTCGCCGACAATGAGCAGTTCTTC

V gene: TRBV5-4
J gene: TRBJ1-4
clone size: NA
CDR3 length: 13
D gene: NA
CDR3 protein: CASRSVEGEKLFF
CDR3 DNA: TGTGCCAGCAGGTCCGTGGAGGGTGAAAAACTGTTTTTT

V gene: TRBV20-1
J gene: TRBJ2-5
clone size: NA
CDR3 length: 12
D gene: NA
CDR3 protein: CSARGYAETQYF
CDR3 DNA: TGCAGTGCTAGGGGTTACGCGGAGACCCAGTACTTC

V gene: TRBV7-6
J gene: TRBJ2-3
clone size: NA
CDR3 length: 15
D gene: NA
CDR3 protein: CASRSEAVGYDTQYF
CDR3 DNA: TGTGCCAGCAGATCGGAGGCGGTAGGATACGATACGCAGTATTTT

V gene: TRBV27
J gene: TRBJ2-7
clone size: once
CDR3 length: 12
D gene: NA
CDR3 protein: CASSQGQNEQYF
CDR3 DNA: TGTGCCAGCAGCCAGGGGCAGAACGAGCAGTACTTC

V gene: TRBV7-9
J gene: TRBJ2-3
clone size: NA
CDR3 length: 15
D gene: NA
CDR3 protein: CASSRSGISTDTQYF
CDR3 DNA: TGTGCCAGCAGCCGTTCGGGGATTAGCACAGATACGCAGTATTTT